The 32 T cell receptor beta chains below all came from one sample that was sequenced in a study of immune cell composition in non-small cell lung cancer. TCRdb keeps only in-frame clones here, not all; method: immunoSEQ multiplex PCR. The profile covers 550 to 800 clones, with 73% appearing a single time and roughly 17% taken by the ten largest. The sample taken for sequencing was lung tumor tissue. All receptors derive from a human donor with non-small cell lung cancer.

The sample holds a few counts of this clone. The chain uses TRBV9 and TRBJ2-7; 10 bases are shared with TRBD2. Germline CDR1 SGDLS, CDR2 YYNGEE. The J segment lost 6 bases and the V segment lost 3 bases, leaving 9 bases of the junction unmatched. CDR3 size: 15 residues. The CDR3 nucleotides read TGTGCCAGCAGCGCAAGAGCGGGGGGGCCGGGCGAGCAGTACTTC. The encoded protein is CASSARAGGPGEQYF.

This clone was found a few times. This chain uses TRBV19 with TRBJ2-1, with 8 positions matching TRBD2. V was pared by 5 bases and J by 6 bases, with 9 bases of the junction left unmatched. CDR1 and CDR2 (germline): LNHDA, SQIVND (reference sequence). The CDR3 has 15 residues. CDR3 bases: TGTGCCAGTAGTCCCCGAGCGGGAGACGGCAATGAGCAGTTCTTC. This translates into CASSPRAGDGNEQFF.

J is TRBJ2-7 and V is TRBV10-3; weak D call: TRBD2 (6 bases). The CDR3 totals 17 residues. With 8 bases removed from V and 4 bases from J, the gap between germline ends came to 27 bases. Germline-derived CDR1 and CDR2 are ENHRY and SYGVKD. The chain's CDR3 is CAISEGFEGGGLYEQYF. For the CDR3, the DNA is TGTGCCATCTCCGAGGGGTTTGAGGGAGGAGGCCTTTACGAGCAGTACTTC.

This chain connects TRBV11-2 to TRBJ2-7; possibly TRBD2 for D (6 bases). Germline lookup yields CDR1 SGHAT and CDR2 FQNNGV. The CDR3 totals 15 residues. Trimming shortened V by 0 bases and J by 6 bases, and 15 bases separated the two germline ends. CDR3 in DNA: TGTGCCAGCAGCTTAGACCGGGACTGGTATGGCGAGCAGTACTTC. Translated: CASSLDRDWYGEQYF. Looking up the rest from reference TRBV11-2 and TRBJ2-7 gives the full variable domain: EAGVAQSPRYKIIEKRQSVAFWCNPISGHATLYWYQQILGQGPKLLIQFQNNGVVDDSQLPKDRFSAERLKGVDSTLKIQPAKLEDSAVYLCASSLDRDWYGEQYFGPGTRLTVT.

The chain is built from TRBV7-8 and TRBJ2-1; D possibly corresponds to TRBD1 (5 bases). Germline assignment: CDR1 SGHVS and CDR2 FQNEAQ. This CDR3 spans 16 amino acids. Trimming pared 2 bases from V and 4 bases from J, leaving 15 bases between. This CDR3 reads CASSLSRQGVYNEQFF. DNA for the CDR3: TGTGCCAGCAGCTTATCCAGGCAAGGGGTGTACAATGAGCAGTTCTTC.

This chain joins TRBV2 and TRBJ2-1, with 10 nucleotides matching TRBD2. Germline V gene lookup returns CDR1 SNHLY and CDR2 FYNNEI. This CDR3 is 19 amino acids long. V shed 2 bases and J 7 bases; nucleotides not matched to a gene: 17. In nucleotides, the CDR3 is TGTGCCAGCAGTGAAAGGCGACTAGCGGGCCTCTTGAGACGGAATGAGCAGTTCTTC. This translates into CASSERRLAGLLRRNEQFF.

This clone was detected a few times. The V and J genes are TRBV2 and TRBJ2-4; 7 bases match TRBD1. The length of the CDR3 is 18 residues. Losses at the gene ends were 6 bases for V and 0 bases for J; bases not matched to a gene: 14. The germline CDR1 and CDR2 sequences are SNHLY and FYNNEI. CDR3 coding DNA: TGTGCCAGCAGCTTTCCAGGGGGACCCGCGTTAGCCAAAAACATTCAGTACTTC. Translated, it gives CASSFPGGPALAKNIQYF. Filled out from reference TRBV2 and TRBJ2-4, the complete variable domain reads EPEVTQTPSHQVTQMGQEVILRCVPISNHLYFYWYRQILGQKVEFLVSFYNNEISEKSEIFDDQFSVERPDGSNFTLKIRSTKLEDSAMYFCASSFPGGPALAKNIQYFGAGTRLSVL.

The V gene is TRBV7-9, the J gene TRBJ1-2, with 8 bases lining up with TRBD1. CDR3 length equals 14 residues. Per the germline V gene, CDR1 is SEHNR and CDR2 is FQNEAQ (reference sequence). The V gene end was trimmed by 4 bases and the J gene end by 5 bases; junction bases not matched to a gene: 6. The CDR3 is CASSSLDRVYGYTF. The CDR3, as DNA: TGTGCCAGCAGCTCCCTGGACAGGGTTTATGGCTACACCTTC. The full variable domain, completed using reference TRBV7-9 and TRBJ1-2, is DTGVSQNPRHKITKRGQNVTFRCDPISEHNRLYWYRQTLGQGPEFLTYFQNEAQLEKSRLLSDRFSAERPKGSFSTLEIQRTEQGDSAMYLCASSSLDRVYGYTFGSGTRLTVV.

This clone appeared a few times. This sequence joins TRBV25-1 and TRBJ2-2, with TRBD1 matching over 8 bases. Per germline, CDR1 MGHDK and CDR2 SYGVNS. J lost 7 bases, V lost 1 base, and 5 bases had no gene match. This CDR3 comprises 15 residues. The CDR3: CASSEFAGGIGELFF. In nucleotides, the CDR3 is TGTGCCAGCAGTGAATTTGCAGGGGGCATCGGGGAGCTGTTTTTT.

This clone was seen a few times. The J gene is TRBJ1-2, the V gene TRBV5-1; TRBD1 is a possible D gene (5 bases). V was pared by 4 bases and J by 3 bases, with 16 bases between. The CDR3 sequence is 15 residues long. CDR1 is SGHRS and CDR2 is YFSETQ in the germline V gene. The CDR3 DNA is TGCGCCAGCAGCGCCCGGGTGGGGCTAGACTATGGCTACACCTTC. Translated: CASSARVGLDYGYTF.

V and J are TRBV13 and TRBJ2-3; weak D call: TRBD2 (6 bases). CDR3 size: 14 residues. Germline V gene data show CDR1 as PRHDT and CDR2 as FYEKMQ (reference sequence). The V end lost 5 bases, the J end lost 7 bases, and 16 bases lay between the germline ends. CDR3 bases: TGTGCCAGCAGCCCGATAGGGACTTCCCATACGCAGTATTTT. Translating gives CASSPIGTSHTQYF.

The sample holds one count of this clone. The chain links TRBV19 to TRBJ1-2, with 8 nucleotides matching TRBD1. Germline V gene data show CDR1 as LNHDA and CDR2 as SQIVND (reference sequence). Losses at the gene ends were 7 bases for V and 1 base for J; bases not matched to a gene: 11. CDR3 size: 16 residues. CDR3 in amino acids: CASTTEGQVLNYGYTF. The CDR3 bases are TGTGCCAGTACCACCGAGGGACAGGTGCTTAACTATGGCTACACCTTC.

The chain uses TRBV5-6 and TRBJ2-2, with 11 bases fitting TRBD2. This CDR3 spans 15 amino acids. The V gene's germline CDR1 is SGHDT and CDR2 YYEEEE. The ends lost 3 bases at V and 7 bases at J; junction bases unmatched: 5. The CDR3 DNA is TGTGCCAGCAGCTCAATACTAGCGGGAGACGGGGAGCTGTTTTTT. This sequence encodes CASSSILAGDGELFF.

CDR3 region: CASSPGQGIDQETQYF. The CDR3 coding sequence is TGTGCCAGCAGCCCGGGACAGGGGATCGACCAAGAGACCCAGTACTTC. The chain uses TRBV5-4 and TRBJ2-5, with TRBD1 matching over 10 bases. In germline, CDR1 is SGHNT, CDR2 YYREEE (reference sequence). CDR3 size: 16 residues. The V segment lost 4 bases and the J segment 0 bases; nucleotides outside the gene matches: 6.

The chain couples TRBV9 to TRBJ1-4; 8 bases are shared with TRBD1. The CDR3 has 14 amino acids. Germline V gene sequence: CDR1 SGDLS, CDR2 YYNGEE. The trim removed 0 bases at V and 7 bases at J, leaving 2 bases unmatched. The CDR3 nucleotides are TGTGCCAGCAGCGTAGGGACAGGGCGTGAAAAACTGTTTTTT. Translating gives CASSVGTGREKLFF.

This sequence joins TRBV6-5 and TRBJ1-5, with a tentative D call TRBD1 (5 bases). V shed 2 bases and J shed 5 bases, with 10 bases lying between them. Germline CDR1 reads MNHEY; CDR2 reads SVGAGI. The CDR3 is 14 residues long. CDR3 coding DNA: TGTGCCAGCAGTTACAATGGGGGGGATCAGCCCCAGCATTTT. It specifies CASSYNGGDQPQHF.

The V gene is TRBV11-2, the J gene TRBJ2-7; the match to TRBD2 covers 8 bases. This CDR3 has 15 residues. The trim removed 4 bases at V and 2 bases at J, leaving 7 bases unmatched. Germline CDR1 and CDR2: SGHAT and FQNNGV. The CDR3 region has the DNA TGTGCCAGCAGCTCGACGAGGACTAGCCCCTACGAGCAGTACTTC. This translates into CASSSTRTSPYEQYF.

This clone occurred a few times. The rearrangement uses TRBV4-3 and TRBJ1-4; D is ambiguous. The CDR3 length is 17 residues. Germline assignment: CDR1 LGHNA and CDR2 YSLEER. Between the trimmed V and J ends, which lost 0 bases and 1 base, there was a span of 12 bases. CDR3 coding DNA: TGCGCCAGCAGCCAAGAAATGTTCGGTGGAACTAATGAAAAACTGTTTTTT. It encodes CASSQEMFGGTNEKLFF.

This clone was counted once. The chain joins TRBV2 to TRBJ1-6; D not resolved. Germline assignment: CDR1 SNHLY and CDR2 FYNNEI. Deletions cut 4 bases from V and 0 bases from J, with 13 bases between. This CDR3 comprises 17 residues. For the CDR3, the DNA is TGTGCCAGCAGTGTTAGTCACCCGAGCTCCTATAATTCACCCCTCCACTTT. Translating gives CASSVSHPSSYNSPLHF.

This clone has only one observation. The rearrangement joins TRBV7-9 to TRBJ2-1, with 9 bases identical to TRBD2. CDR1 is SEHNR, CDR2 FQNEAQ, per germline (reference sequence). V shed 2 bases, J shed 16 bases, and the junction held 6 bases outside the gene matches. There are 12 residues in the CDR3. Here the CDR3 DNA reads TGTGCCAGCAGCTTAAGGGGACTAGCATCCTTCTTC. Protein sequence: CASSLRGLASFF. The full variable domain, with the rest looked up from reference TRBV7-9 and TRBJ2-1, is DTGVSQNPRHKITKRGQNVTFRCDPISEHNRLYWYRQTLGQGPEFLTYFQNEAQLEKSRLLSDRFSAERPKGSFSTLEIQRTEQGDSAMYLCASSLRGLASFFGPGTRLTVL.

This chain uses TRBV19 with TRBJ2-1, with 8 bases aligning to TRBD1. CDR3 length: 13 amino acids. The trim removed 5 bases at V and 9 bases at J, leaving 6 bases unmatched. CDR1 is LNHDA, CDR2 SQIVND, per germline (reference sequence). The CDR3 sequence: CASSGTGEVEQFF. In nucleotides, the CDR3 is TGTGCCAGTAGTGGGACAGGTGAGGTTGAGCAGTTCTTC.

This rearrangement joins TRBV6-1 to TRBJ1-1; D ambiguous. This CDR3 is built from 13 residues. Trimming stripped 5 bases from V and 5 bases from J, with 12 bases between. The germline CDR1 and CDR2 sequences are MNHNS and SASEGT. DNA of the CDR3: TGTGCCAGCAGTTCCCTGCAGTGGACTGAAGCTTTCTTT. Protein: CASSSLQWTEAFF.

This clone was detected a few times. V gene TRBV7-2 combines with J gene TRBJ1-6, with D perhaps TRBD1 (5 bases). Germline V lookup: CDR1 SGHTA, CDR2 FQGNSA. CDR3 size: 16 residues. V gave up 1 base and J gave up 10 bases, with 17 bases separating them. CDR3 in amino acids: CASSLDHMTAYSPLHF. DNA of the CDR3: TGTGCCAGCAGCTTAGACCACATGACAGCATACTCACCCCTCCACTTT.

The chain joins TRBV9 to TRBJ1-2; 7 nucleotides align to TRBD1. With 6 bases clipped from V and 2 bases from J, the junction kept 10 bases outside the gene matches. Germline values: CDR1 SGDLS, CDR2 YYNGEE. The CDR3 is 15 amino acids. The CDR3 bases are TGTGCCAGCACCGTCACAGGGGATATCAACTATGGCTACACCTTC. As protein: CASTVTGDINYGYTF. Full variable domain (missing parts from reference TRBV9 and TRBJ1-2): DSGVTQTPKHLITATGQRVTLRCSPRSGDLSVYWYQQSLDQGLQFLIQYYNGEERAKGNILERFSAQQFPDLHSELNLSSLELGDSALYFCASTVTGDINYGYTFGSGTRLTVV.

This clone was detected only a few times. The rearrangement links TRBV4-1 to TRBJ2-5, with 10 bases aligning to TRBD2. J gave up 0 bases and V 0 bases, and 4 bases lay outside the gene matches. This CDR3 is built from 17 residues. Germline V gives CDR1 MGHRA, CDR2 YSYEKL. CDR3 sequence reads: CASSQEWLAGDQETQYF. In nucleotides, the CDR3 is TGCGCCAGCAGCCAAGAGTGGCTAGCGGGGGACCAAGAGACCCAGTACTTC.

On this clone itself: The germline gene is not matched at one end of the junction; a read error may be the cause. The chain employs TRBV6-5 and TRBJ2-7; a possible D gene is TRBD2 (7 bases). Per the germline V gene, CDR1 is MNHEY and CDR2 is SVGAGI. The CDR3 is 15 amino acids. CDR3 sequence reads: CASSYSGGGGVRKCF. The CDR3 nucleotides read TGTGCCAGCAGTTACTCAGGGGGGGGCGGAGTAAGAAAGTGCTTC.

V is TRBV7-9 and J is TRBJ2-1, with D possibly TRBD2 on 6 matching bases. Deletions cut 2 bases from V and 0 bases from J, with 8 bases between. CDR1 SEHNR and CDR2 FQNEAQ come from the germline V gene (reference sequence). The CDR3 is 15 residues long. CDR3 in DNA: TGTGCCAGCAGCTTACGGGGGTCCTCCTACAATGAGCAGTTCTTC. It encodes CASSLRGSSYNEQFF.

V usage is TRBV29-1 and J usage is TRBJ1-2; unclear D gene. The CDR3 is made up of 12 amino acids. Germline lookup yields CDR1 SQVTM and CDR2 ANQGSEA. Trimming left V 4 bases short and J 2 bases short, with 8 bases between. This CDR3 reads CSVVAENYGYTF. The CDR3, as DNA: TGCAGCGTTGTGGCTGAAAACTATGGCTACACCTTC.

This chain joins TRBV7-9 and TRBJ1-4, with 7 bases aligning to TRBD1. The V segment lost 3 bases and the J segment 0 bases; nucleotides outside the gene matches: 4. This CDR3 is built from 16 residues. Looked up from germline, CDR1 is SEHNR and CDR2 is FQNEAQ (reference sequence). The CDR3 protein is CASSFGTDATNEKLFF. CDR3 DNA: TGTGCCAGCAGCTTCGGGACAGATGCAACTAATGAAAAACTGTTTTTT.

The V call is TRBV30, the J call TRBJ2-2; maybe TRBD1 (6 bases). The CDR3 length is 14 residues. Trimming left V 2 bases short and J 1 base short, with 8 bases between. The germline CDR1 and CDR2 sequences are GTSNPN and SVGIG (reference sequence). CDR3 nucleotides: TGTGCCTGGAGTAGGACAGTGAACACCGGGGAGCTGTTTTTT. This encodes CAWSRTVNTGELFF.

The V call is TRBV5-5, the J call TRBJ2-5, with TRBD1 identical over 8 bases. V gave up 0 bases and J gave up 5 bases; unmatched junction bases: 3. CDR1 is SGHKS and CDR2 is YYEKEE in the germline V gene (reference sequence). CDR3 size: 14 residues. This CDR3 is CASSLARGPETQYF. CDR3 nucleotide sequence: TGTGCCAGCAGCTTGGCCAGGGGGCCGGAGACCCAGTACTTC. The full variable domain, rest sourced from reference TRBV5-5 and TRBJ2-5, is DAGVTQSPTHLIKTRGQQVTLRCSPISGHKSVSWYQQVLGQGPQFIFQYYEKEERGRGNFPDRFSARQFPNYSSELNVNALLLGDSALYLCASSLARGPETQYFGPGTRLLVL.

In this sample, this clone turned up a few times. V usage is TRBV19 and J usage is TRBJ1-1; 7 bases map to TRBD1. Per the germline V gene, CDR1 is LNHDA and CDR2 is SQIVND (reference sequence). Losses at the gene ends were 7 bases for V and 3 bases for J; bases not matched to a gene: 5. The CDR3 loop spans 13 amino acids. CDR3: CASTGQTYTEAFF. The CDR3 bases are TGTGCCAGTACGGGACAGACATACACTGAAGCTTTCTTT. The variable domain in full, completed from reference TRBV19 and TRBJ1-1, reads DGGITQSPKYLFRKEGQNVTLSCEQNLNHDAMYWYRQDPGQGLRLIYYSQIVNDFQKGDIAEGYSVSREKKESFPLTVTSAQKNPTAFYLCASTGQTYTEAFFGQGTRLTVV.